The 26 T cell receptor beta chains below all came from one sample that was sequenced in a study of CD8+CD57+ T cells in acquired aplastic anemia (dated by TCRdb to 2016 to 2019). The sequencer was an Illumina HiSeq 2000. Genomic DNA was used as template for profiling of TCR beta VDJ combinations and CDR3 sequences. TCRdb reworked the public reads: Q25 trimming with fastp, MiXCR clone assembly, productive beta chains retained. Each entry is one CDR3 protein sequence, shown with its most common DNA and genes. The sample profile shows 150,000 to 200,000 distinct CDR3 sequences; approximately 45% of them were found once. The ten largest clones take up under 3.5% of the sample. The source material was sorted CD4+, CD8+, or CD8+CD57+ T cells (not recorded which) from PBMCs. These receptors all stem from a human donor in good health.

The rearrangement joins TRBV5-1 to TRBJ2-3; D unclear. V shed 4 bases and J shed 4 bases, with 16 bases lying between them. Per germline, CDR1 SGHRS and CDR2 YFSETQ. This CDR3 comprises 15 residues. The CDR3 coding sequence is TGCGCCAGCAGCCGACCCCGCGGCGTTGCAGATACGCAGTATTTT. It is translated as CASSRPRGVADTQYF.

Of note for this clonotype: The junction departs from the called germline gene at one end, perhaps through a read error. This rearrangement joins TRBV7-2 to TRBJ2-3; the D is unclear. The germline CDR1 and CDR2 sequences are SGHTA and FQGNSA. The CDR3 extends over 12 amino acids. Written as DNA, the CDR3 is TGCGCCAGAAGCTCCACGTCGGATACGCAGTATTTT. It is translated as CARSSTSDTQYF.

The table lists this clonotype with many counts. This chain connects TRBV5-5 to TRBJ2-1; weak D call: TRBD1 (5 bases). V was shortened by 0 bases and J by 6 bases, with 19 bases between the two germline ends. Germline V gene sequence: CDR1 SGHKS, CDR2 YYEKEE (reference sequence). This CDR3 is 17 amino acids long. CDR3 sequence reads: CASSLEVAGWGTNEQFF. Written as DNA, the CDR3 is TGTGCCAGCAGCTTGGAGGTAGCAGGATGGGGCACCAATGAGCAGTTCTTC.

The rearrangement uses TRBV7-9 and TRBJ2-5; D gene ambiguous. This CDR3 has 13 residues. Germline V gene lookup returns CDR1 SEHNR and CDR2 FQNEAQ (reference sequence). V was shortened by 3 bases and J by 3 bases, with 8 bases between the two germline ends. The CDR3 nucleotides read TGTGCCAGCAGCTTTGGCATTAAAGAGACCCAGTACTTC. It yields the protein CASSFGIKETQYF.

This clonotype was counted between two and nine times. The V gene is TRBV2, the J gene TRBJ1-5; the D gene is possibly TRBD1 (5 bases). V gave up 2 bases and J gave up 2 bases, with 7 bases separating them. The germline V gene has CDR1 SNHLY and CDR2 FYNNEI. The CDR3 length is 14 residues. DNA of the CDR3: TGTGCCAGCAGTGAACAGGGAGGCAATCAGCCCCAGCATTTT. It yields the protein CASSEQGGNQPQHF.

The chain links TRBV7-3 to TRBJ2-1; either TRBD1 or TRBD2 may supply D (5 bases each). V dropped 2 bases and J dropped 7 bases, with 15 bases sitting between them. Germline V lookup: CDR1 SGHTA, CDR2 FQGTGA. The CDR3 consists of 15 residues. DNA for the CDR3: TGTGCCAGCAGCTTAGGTTCGGGACGAAGAAATGAGCAGTTCTTC. Protein sequence: CASSLGSGRRNEQFF.

This clonotype was seen at least ten times. The rearrangement joins TRBV7-8 to TRBJ2-7; no clear D. The CDR3 extends over 15 amino acids. Per the germline V gene, CDR1 is SGHVS and CDR2 is FQNEAQ. With 1 base removed from V and 1 base from J, the gap between germline ends came to 11 bases. CDR3 region: CASSLVQGPSYEQYF. The DNA of the CDR3 is TGTGCCAGCAGCTTAGTGCAAGGACCATCCTACGAGCAGTACTTC.

This clonotype appeared many times. The chain uses TRBV6-2 or TRBV6-3 and TRBJ2-7; 9 bases map to TRBD2. V lost 5 bases to trimming and J lost 3 bases; unmatched junction nucleotides: 8. The CDR3 sequence is 15 residues long. Germline CDR1 and CDR2: MNHEY and SVGEGT. The CDR3 loop reads CASSEGLAGIYEQYF. The CDR3 nucleotides are TGTGCCAGCAGTGAGGGGCTAGCGGGAATCTACGAGCAGTACTTC.

This chain connects TRBV20-1 to TRBJ1-3, with D possibly TRBD1 on 6 matching bases. The ends were cut back, 1 base at V and 4 bases at J, with 8 bases in the middle. Germline V CDR1 and CDR2: DFQATT, SNEGSKA (reference sequence). This CDR3 spans 13 amino acids. The CDR3 DNA reads as TGCAGTGCTAGAGGGGACATAGGAAACACCATATATTTT. This sequence encodes CSARGDIGNTIYF.

The chain is built from TRBV20-1 and TRBJ1-5; D is undetermined. Germline V gene data show CDR1 as DFQATT and CDR2 as SNEGSKA (reference sequence). The CDR3 consists of 13 residues. V was trimmed by 3 bases and J by 5 bases, leaving 11 bases between them. In DNA, the CDR3 is TGCAGTGCTAGCGACAAGGAGTATCAGCCCCAGCATTTT. It encodes CSASDKEYQPQHF.

This chain joins TRBV11-2 and TRBJ1-1; no clear D. CDR3 length: 15 residues. Trimming left V 3 bases short and J 0 bases short, with 11 bases between. Germline V gene data show CDR1 as SGHAT and CDR2 as FQNNGV. The CDR3 sequence is CASSFNLGMNTEAFF. In DNA, the CDR3 is TGTGCCAGCAGCTTTAACCTAGGGATGAACACTGAAGCTTTCTTT.

There are many counts of this clonotype. The rearrangement links TRBV19 to TRBJ1-3, with a weak D call TRBD1 (6 bases). The CDR3 contains 13 residues. Germline lookup yields CDR1 LNHDA and CDR2 SQIVND (reference sequence). Trimming took off 6 bases at V and 2 bases at J, with 8 bases between the two ends. CDR3 in DNA: TGTGCCAGTAGGGACAGTACTGGAAACACCATATATTTT. It encodes CASRDSTGNTIYF.

This clonotype was seen at least ten times. J is TRBJ2-5 and V is TRBV24-1, with 8 nucleotides matching TRBD2. Germline CDR1 and CDR2: KGHDR and SFDVKD. The CDR3 extends over 13 amino acids. J gave up 4 bases and V 9 bases, and 6 bases lay outside the gene matches. In DNA, the CDR3 is TGTGCCACCCGGGGGGGGGGCTCAGAGACCCAGTACTTC. This sequence encodes CATRGGGSETQYF.

This clonotype was picked up a small number of times. This chain joins TRBV7-2 and TRBJ2-7; no definite D call. The CDR3 totals 12 residues. The V and J ends lost 8 bases and 3 bases respectively, with 11 bases between them. Germline V gene sequence: CDR1 SGHTA, CDR2 FQGNSA. The CDR3 sequence is CASGMSSYEQYF. Written as DNA, the CDR3 is TGTGCCAGCGGCATGAGTAGCTACGAGCAGTACTTC.

The chain carries TRBV7-8 and TRBJ2-3; D gene unclear. Germline values: CDR1 SGHVS, CDR2 FQNEAQ. The CDR3 covers 13 residues. Deletions cut 9 bases from V and 1 base from J, with 11 bases between. CDR3 loop: CARALSGTDTQYF. In DNA, the CDR3 is TGTGCCAGGGCCCTCTCTGGCACAGATACGCAGTATTTT.

This clonotype was found many times. This chain links TRBV30 with TRBJ1-2; D might be TRBD1 (5 bases). The CDR3 spans 12 residues. Germline CDR1 GTSNPN, CDR2 SVGIG (reference sequence). The V gene lost 2 bases and the J gene lost 7 bases, with 11 bases spanning the gap. CDR3 nucleotide sequence: TGTGCCTGGAGTCGCCGGGGGGGTGGCTACACCTTC. It is translated as CAWSRRGGGYTF.

This clonotype was detected many times. The chain recombines TRBV19 with TRBJ2-1; TRBD2 agrees at 9 bases. The V and J ends lost 4 bases and 4 bases, in that order; junction bases with no gene match: 5. The CDR3 consists of 15 residues. Germline CDR1 reads LNHDA; CDR2 reads SQIVND (reference sequence). CDR3 region: CASSNAGGLYNEQFF. The CDR3 DNA reads TGTGCCAGTAGTAATGCGGGAGGGCTATACAATGAGCAGTTCTTC.

The chain carries TRBV7-2 and TRBJ1-6; D remains unclear. Between the trimmed V and J ends, which lost 1 base and 11 bases, there was a span of 12 bases. Germline lookup yields CDR1 SGHTA and CDR2 FQGNSA. The CDR3 has 14 amino acids. CDR3 region: CASSLDGGVPPLHF. The CDR3 nucleotides are TGTGCCAGCAGCTTAGACGGTGGGGTGCCACCCCTCCACTTT.

This chain connects TRBV5-1 to TRBJ1-6; 9 bases agree with TRBD1. Germline V gene lookup returns CDR1 SGHRS and CDR2 YFSETQ. Germline trimming cut 4 bases from V and 12 bases from J; bases unmatched to any gene: 14. The CDR3 consists of 16 residues. The DNA of the CDR3 is TGCGCCAGCAGCCCGGGGAGGGGGACAGGGAGTATACCCCTCCACTTT. This sequence encodes CASSPGRGTGSIPLHF.

This chain connects TRBV12-3 or TRBV12-4 to TRBJ1-5, with D possibly TRBD1 on 5 matching bases. The CDR3 spans 20 residues. Trimming pared 5 bases from V and 0 bases from J, leaving 26 bases between. In DNA, the CDR3 is TGTGCCAGCAGTCCCACCTCGGGGCTCGAGGGGACGTATAGCAATCAGCCCCAGCATTTT. Translating it yields CASSPTSGLEGTYSNQPQHF.

This clonotype was detected ten times or more. The J gene is TRBJ2-3, the V gene TRBV5-1; 9 nucleotides agree with TRBD2. The CDR3 totals 16 residues. With V trimmed by 4 bases and J by 9 bases, 15 bases remained unmatched. Germline CDR1 and CDR2: SGHRS and YFSETQ. For the CDR3, the DNA is TGCGCCAGCAGCCCTCAAATAGCGGGAGCCTCGAACACGCAGTATTTT. Amino acid sequence: CASSPQIAGASNTQYF. Looking up the rest from reference TRBV5-1 and TRBJ2-3 gives the full variable domain: KAGVTQTPRYLIKTRGQQVTLSCSPISGHRSVSWYQQTPGQGLQFLFEYFSETQRNKGNFPGRFSGRQFSNSRSEMNVSTLELGDSALYLCASSPQIAGASNTQYFGPGTRLTVL.

The J gene is TRBJ1-1, the V gene TRBV29-1, with unresolved D. CDR1 is SQVTM, CDR2 ANQGSEA, per germline. This CDR3 region has 13 residues. V was shortened by 4 bases and J by 1 base, with 10 bases between the two germline ends. The chain's CDR3 is CSVGDSGNTEAFF. The CDR3 DNA sequence: TGCAGCGTTGGCGATTCGGGGAACACTGAAGCTTTCTTT.

This clonotype was picked up many times. V usage is TRBV5-1 and J usage is TRBJ2-2; no definite D call. V was cut by 5 bases and J by 0 bases, with 5 bases left in between. The CDR3 loop spans 13 amino acids. Germline CDR1 SGHRS, CDR2 YFSETQ. CDR3 DNA: TGCGCCAGCAGGGGTACGAACACCGGGGAGCTGTTTTTT. This sequence encodes CASRGTNTGELFF.

The table lists this clonotype with a count of one. The chain links TRBV20-1 to TRBJ1-5, with D maybe TRBD1 (6 bases). The CDR3 loop spans 15 amino acids. Looked up from germline, CDR1 is DFQATT and CDR2 is SNEGSKA (reference sequence). Trimming took 5 bases from V and 5 from J, leaving 19 bases between them. The CDR3 nucleotides are TGCAGTGCTCGGGAGTCGGGACATACCTATCAGCCCCAGCATTTT. Translated: CSARESGHTYQPQHF.

CDR3 sequence: CASSLGAPNFYGYTF. The CDR3 nucleotides read TGTGCCAGCAGTTTAGGGGCACCTAACTTCTATGGCTACACCTTC. The rearrangement joins TRBV12-3 or TRBV12-4 to TRBJ1-2; D unclear. This CDR3 is built from 15 residues. Trimming cost V 1 base and J 4 bases, with 13 bases left between them.

CDR3 nucleotides: TGTGCCAGCACCCCGAGGCTGGGGGCCGGGACTGAAGCTTTCTTT. This translates into CASTPRLGAGTEAFF. The chain joins TRBV2 to TRBJ1-1; possibly TRBD1 for D (6 bases). CDR1 and CDR2 (germline): SNHLY, FYNNEI. Trimming removed 7 bases at V and 5 bases at J, with 20 bases between. The CDR3 is 15 residues long.